These 18 T cell receptor beta chains were all obtained from the same sample, sequenced in a study of T cell responses to AZD1222 COVID-19 vaccine. Clones were sequenced by immunoSEQ multiplex PCR, and TCRdb holds only the in-frame ones, with some missing. The sample includes about 120,000 clones, 80% to 95% of them seen just once. This specimen consisted of peripheral blood, obtained 28 days after the second AZD1222 dose. The receptor set was obtained from an adult who received the AZD1222 COVID-19 vaccine.

The J gene is TRBJ1-2, the V gene TRBV5-1, with TRBD1 as a possible D gene (6 bases). CDR3 size: 15 residues. Trimming stripped 4 bases from V and 9 bases from J, with 22 bases between. Germline values: CDR1 SGHRS, CDR2 YFSETQ. The DNA for the CDR3 is TGCGCCAGCAGCGGAGGGGGACCGCGAAGTGAACGCTACACCTTC. Translated, it gives CASSGGGPRSERYTF.

V gene TRBV5-8 combines with J gene TRBJ1-5, with D possibly TRBD1 on 5 matching bases. CDR1 and CDR2 (germline): SGHTS, YDEGEE. V was trimmed by 3 bases and J by 0 bases, leaving 10 bases between them. CDR3 length: 15 amino acids. CDR3 bases: TGTGCCAGCAGCTCCCAGGGATATAGCAATCAGCCCCAGCATTTT. This translates into CASSSQGYSNQPQHF.

The chain combines TRBV20-1 with TRBJ2-5; D may be TRBD1 (5 bases). The CDR3 consists of 15 residues. V lost 3 bases to trimming and J lost 2 bases, with 16 bases between them. Germline V gene sequence: CDR1 DFQATT, CDR2 SNEGSKA (reference sequence). The CDR3 spells CSASVWQGRQETQYF. The CDR3 DNA follows: TGCAGTGCTAGTGTTTGGCAGGGTCGACAAGAGACCCAGTACTTC.

The chain recombines TRBV27 with TRBJ1-2; no clear D gene. CDR1 MNHEY and CDR2 SMNVEV come from the germline V gene (reference sequence). The CDR3 extends over 13 amino acids. Trimming shortened V by 5 bases and J by 2 bases, and 9 bases separated the two germline ends. CDR3 sequence: CASSGRLNYGYTF. CDR3 coding DNA: TGTGCCAGCAGTGGACGGCTAAACTATGGCTACACCTTC.

This sequence joins TRBV19 and TRBJ2-2, with a tentative D call TRBD1 (6 bases). CDR1 is LNHDA, CDR2 SQIVND, per germline (reference sequence). The CDR3 is made up of 18 amino acids. The V gene lost 5 bases and the J gene lost 4 bases, with 23 bases spanning the gap. The CDR3 is CASSYQGRWRPGTGELFF. CDR3 coding DNA: TGTGCCAGTAGTTACCAGGGGCGGTGGCGGCCAGGCACCGGGGAGCTGTTTTTT.

The rearrangement links TRBV24-1 to TRBJ2-3; 9 bases are shared with TRBD1. CDR3 length: 16 amino acids. The V and J ends lost 4 bases and 4 bases, in that order; junction bases with no gene match: 8. Germline CDR1 is KGHDR and CDR2 is SFDVKD. The CDR3 protein is CATSDSTGQGADTQYF. CDR3 bases: TGTGCCACCAGTGACTCCACGGGACAGGGTGCAGATACGCAGTATTTT.

This clone was detected once. The V gene is TRBV29-1, the J gene TRBJ1-1; TRBD1 agrees at 9 bases. J was trimmed by 3 bases and V by 0 bases; bases with no gene match: 5. The germline V gene has CDR1 SQVTM and CDR2 ANQGSEA. The CDR3 runs 15 residues. In DNA form, the CDR3 reads TGCAGCGTTGAAGATCTCGACAGGGGGGACACTGAAGCTTTCTTT. It is translated as CSVEDLDRGDTEAFF.

This chain uses TRBV5-1 with TRBJ2-3; 8 nucleotides match TRBD2. Germline V gives CDR1 SGHRS, CDR2 YFSETQ. This CDR3 spans 16 amino acids. Trimming took 4 bases from V and 4 from J; bases not matched to a gene: 11. The CDR3 sequence: CASSLAGTRGADTQYF. Here the CDR3 DNA reads TGCGCCAGCAGCCTAGCCGGGACTAGGGGGGCAGATACGCAGTATTTT.

V gene TRBV27 combines with J gene TRBJ1-2; TRBD1 matches at 9 bases. The V gene end was trimmed by 5 bases and the J gene end by 4 bases; junction bases not matched to a gene: 11. In germline, CDR1 is MNHEY, CDR2 SMNVEV (reference sequence). CDR3 length: 16 residues. The CDR3 reads CASSRGRTGDGYGYTF. Written as DNA, the CDR3 is TGTGCCAGCAGTCGGGGGCGGACAGGGGACGGCTATGGCTACACCTTC.

In this sample, this clone turned up once. The chain carries TRBV7-9 and TRBJ2-1; perhaps TRBD2 as D (5 bases). CDR1 is SEHNR and CDR2 is FQNEAQ in the germline V gene (reference sequence). This CDR3 has 13 amino acids. Trimming left V 7 bases short and J 10 bases short, with 17 bases between. This CDR3 reads CASTFFSGWEQFF. Written as DNA, the CDR3 is TGTGCCAGCACCTTTTTCTCGGGATGGGAGCAGTTCTTC.

The table lists this clone with a count of one. The chain combines TRBV19 with TRBJ2-7; maybe TRBD2 (5 bases). CDR3 length: 16 residues. CDR1 LNHDA and CDR2 SQIVND come from the germline V gene (reference sequence). The V and J ends lost 7 bases and 1 base respectively, with 20 bases between them. In nucleotides, the CDR3 is TGTGCCAGTACTAGGACTTACCCCTACGTATCCTACGAGCAGTACTTC. This encodes CASTRTYPYVSYEQYF.

The rearrangement links TRBV10-2 to TRBJ2-1; 9 bases agree with TRBD2. The CDR3 spans 17 residues. Germline V CDR1 and CDR2: WSHSY, SAAADI. The ends lost 2 bases at V and 1 base at J; junction bases unmatched: 6. Written as DNA, the CDR3 is TGCGCCAGCAGTGAGGAGGTTCTAGCGGGGTCCTACAATGAGCAGTTCTTC. Its protein product is CASSEEVLAGSYNEQFF.

V usage is TRBV11-2 and J usage is TRBJ1-5; D is uncertain. V was cut by 3 bases and J by 6 bases, with 9 bases left in between. CDR1 SGHAT and CDR2 FQNNGV come from the germline V gene. The CDR3 is made up of 13 amino acids. CDR3 protein: CASSFSSSQPQHF. The DNA for the CDR3 is TGTGCCAGCAGCTTTTCCTCCTCTCAGCCCCAGCATTTT. Drawing the rest from reference TRBV11-2 and TRBJ1-5, the complete variable domain is EAGVAQSPRYKIIEKRQSVAFWCNPISGHATLYWYQQILGQGPKLLIQFQNNGVVDDSQLPKDRFSAERLKGVDSTLKIQPAKLEDSAVYLCASSFSSSQPQHFGDGTRLSIL.

This chain uses TRBV5-4 with TRBJ1-1; D is undetermined. Germline V gene data show CDR1 as SGHNT and CDR2 as YYREEE (reference sequence). Deletions cut 0 bases from V and 0 bases from J, with 6 bases between. This CDR3 has 14 residues. CDR3 residues: CASSLAGMNTEAFF. The CDR3 nucleotides read TGTGCCAGCAGCTTGGCAGGTATGAACACTGAAGCTTTCTTT.

The chain carries TRBV2 and TRBJ2-7; 7 positions match TRBD2. Germline V gene lookup returns CDR1 SNHLY and CDR2 FYNNEI. V lost 3 bases, J lost 5 bases, and 10 bases stayed unmatched. This CDR3 is 15 amino acids long. CDR3 region: CASSDGSGDGDEQYF. CDR3 nucleotide sequence: TGTGCCAGCAGTGACGGAAGCGGGGATGGCGACGAGCAGTACTTC.

V and J are TRBV28 and TRBJ2-2; maybe TRBD1 (6 bases). Per germline, CDR1 MDHEN and CDR2 SYDVKM. V was cut by 8 bases and J by 2 bases, with 15 bases left in between. The CDR3 runs to 15 residues. As DNA, the CDR3 is TGTGCCAGCGGGTCCACAGGGTTTAACACCGGGGAGCTGTTTTTT. Translated, it gives CASGSTGFNTGELFF.

This chain links TRBV6-6 with TRBJ2-5, with D perhaps TRBD1 or TRBD2 (5 bases each). The germline V gene encodes CDR1 MNHNY and CDR2 SVGAGI (reference sequence). Trimming took off 7 bases at V and 2 bases at J, with 14 bases between the two ends. The CDR3 covers 14 residues. CDR3: CASTRADNQETQYF. CDR3 nucleotides: TGTGCCAGCACTCGAGCGGACAATCAAGAGACCCAGTACTTC.

This chain links TRBV27 with TRBJ2-1, with 9 bases lining up with TRBD1. This CDR3 has 15 residues. Trimming cost V 2 bases and J 3 bases; bases outside gene matches: 2. Germline assignment: CDR1 MNHEY and CDR2 SMNVEV (reference sequence). CDR3: CASSLGTGYYNEQFF. In DNA, the CDR3 is TGTGCCAGCAGTTTAGGGACAGGGTACTACAATGAGCAGTTCTTC.